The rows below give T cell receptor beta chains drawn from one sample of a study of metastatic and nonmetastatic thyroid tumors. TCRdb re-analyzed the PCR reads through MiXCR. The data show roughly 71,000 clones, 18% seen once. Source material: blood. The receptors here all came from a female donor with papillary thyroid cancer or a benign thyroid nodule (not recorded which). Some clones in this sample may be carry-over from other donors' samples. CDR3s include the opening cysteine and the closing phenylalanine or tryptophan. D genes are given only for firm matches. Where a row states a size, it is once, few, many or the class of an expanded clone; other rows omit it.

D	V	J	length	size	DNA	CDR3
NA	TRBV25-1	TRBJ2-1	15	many	TGTGCCAGCAGTGAAGGGGACTGGGACCCAATGGAGCAGTTCTTC	CASSEGDWDPMEQFF
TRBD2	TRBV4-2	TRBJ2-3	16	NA	TGTGCCAGCAGCCCAAAACTAGCGGGCAGCACAGATACGCAGTATTTT	CASSPKLAGSTDTQYF
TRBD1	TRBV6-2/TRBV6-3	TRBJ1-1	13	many	TGTGCCAGCAGGGGACAGGGGGGCACTGAAGCTTTCTTT	CASRGQGGTEAFF
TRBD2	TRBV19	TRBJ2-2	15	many	TGTGCCAGTAGTACGACTAGCGGTAACACCGGGGAGCTGTTTTTT	CASSTTSGNTGELFF
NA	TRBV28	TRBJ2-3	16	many	TGTGCCAGCAGTCCCCATACAGCAATCGGCGCAGATACGCAGTATTTT	CASSPHTAIGADTQYF
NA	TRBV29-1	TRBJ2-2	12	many	TGCAGCGTTGACACACACGCCGGGGAGCTGTTTTTT	CSVDTHAGELFF
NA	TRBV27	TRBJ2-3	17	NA	TGTGCCACCATGAATGCGGGGATCCTTAAGGGCGCAGATACGCAGTATTTT	CATMNAGILKGADTQYF
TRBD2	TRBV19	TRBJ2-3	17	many	TGTGCCAGTAGTATATCATTCACTAGCGGGATCTCAGATACGCAGTATTTT	CASSISFTSGISDTQYF
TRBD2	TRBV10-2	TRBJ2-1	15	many	TGCGCCAGCAGTGGAGCGGGAGGGCCCTACAATGAGCAGTTCTTC	CASSGAGGPYNEQFF
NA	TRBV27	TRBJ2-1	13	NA	TGTGCCAGCAGTTTAGACAGCTACAATGAGCAGTTCTTC	CASSLDSYNEQFF
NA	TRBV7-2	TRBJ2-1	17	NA	TGTGCCATCAGCTTAGCGGTCGGGGCGTTAGTGTACAATGAGCAGTTCTTC	CAISLAVGALVYNEQFF
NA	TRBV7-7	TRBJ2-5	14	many	TGTGCTAGCAGCTTAGTCGGGGGCGAAGAGACCCAGTACTTC	CASSLVGGEETQYF
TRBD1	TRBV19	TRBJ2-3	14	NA	TGTGCCAGTAGGGGGACAGGGGGCAAAAATACGCAGTATTTT	CASRGTGGKNTQYF
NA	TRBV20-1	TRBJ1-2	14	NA	TGCAGTGCTAGTAGTTGGGAGGGGACCTATGGCTACACCTTC	CSASSWEGTYGYTF
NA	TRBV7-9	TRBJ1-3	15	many	TGTGCCAGCAGCTTAGGGGGGGCGGCTGGAAACACCATATATTTT	CASSLGGAAGNTIYF
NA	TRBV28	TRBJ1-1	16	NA	TGTGCCAGCAGTTCCTCCCCGGGCCTTTGGAACACTGAAGCTTTCTTT	CASSSSPGLWNTEAFF
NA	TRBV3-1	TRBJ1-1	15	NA	TGTGCCAGCAGCCAGGGACCCCCGACGGACACTGAAGCTTTCTTT	CASSQGPPTDTEAFF
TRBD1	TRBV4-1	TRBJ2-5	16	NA	TGCGCCAGCAGCCAAGAAGACAGGGGCCTAGGAGAGACCCAGTACTTC	CASSQEDRGLGETQYF
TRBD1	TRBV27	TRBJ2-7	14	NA	TGTGCCAGCAGAAAAAGACAGGGGGCCAACTATCAGTACTTC	CASRKRQGANYQYF
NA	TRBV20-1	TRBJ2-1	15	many	TGCAGTGCTGACTCGAGCGGAAGCTCCTACAATGAGCAGTTCTTC	CSADSSGSSYNEQFF
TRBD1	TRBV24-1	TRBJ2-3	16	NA	TGTGCCACCAGTGAGGGGACAGGGGGCCACACAGATACGCAGTATTTT	CATSEGTGGHTDTQYF
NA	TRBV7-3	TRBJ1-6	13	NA	TGTGCCAGCAGTCTCACAAATAATTCACCCCTCCACTTT	CASSLTNNSPLHF
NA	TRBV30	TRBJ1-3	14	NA	TGTGCCTGGAGCCCTGGGGGTGTCGGAAACACCATATATTTT	CAWSPGGVGNTIYF
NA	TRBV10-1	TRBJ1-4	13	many	TGCGCCAGCAGTGAGTCGATAAGCGGAAAACTGTTTTTT	CASSESISGKLFF
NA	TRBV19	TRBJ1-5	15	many	TGTGCCAGTAGTACCGGGACGGATTTTGGGCAGCCCCAGCATTTT	CASSTGTDFGQPQHF
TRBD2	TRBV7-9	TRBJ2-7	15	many	TGTGCCAGCAGCCCGCCGGGACTAGCGGACTCTAAGCAGTACTTC	CASSPPGLADSKQYF
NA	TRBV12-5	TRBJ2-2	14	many	TGTGCTAGTGCCTTGACAGCGAACACCGGGGAGCTGTTTTTT	CASALTANTGELFF
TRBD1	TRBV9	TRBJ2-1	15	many	TGTGCCAGCAGCTTGGGGACAGGGGCCTACAATGAGCAGTTCTTC	CASSLGTGAYNEQFF
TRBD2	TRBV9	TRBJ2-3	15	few	TGTGCCAGCAGCGCCCGGACTAGTTTCACAGATACGCAGTATTTT	CASSARTSFTDTQYF
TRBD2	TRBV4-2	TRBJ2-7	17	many	TGTGCCAGCAGCCAAGATTTCGTCGCGGGAGGGGCCTACGAGCAGTACTTC	CASSQDFVAGGAYEQYF
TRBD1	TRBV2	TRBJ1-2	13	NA	TGTGCCAGCAGTGAGAGGGACAGCTATGGCTACACCTTC	CASSERDSYGYTF
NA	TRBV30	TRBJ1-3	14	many	TGTGCCTGGAGTGTTGGGACCTCTGGAAACACCATATATTTT	CAWSVGTSGNTIYF
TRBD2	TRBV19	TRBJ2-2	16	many	TGTGCCAGTAACGGACTAGCGGGGGCCCTCGGCGGGGAGCTGTTTTTT	CASNGLAGALGGELFF
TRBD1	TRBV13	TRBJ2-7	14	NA	TGTGCCAGCAGCAAACGGGACAGCTCCTACGAGCAGTATTTC	CASSKRDSSYEQYF
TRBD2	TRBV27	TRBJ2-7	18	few	TGTGCCAGCAGTTCCTGGACTAGCGGGAGGCAAAGCTCCTACGAGCAGTACTTC	CASSSWTSGRQSSYEQYF
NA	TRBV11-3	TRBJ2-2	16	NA	TGTGCCAGCAGCCCTATGCGGGGAGTGGACACCGGGGAGCTGTTTTTT	CASSPMRGVDTGELFF
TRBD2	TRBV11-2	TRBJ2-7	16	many	TGTGCCAGCAGCTTAGTCGGACTAGCGGTCTCCTACGAGCAGTACTTC	CASSLVGLAVSYEQYF
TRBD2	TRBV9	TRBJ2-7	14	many	TGTGCCAGCAGCCCTAGCGGGGGGACCTACGAGCAGTACTTC	CASSPSGGTYEQYF
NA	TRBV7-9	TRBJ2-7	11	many	TGTGCCAGCAGCTCGATAGGGGAAGAGTACTTC	CASSSIGEEYF
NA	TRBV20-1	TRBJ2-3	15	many	TGCAGTGCGACCCCCGGGGCCCGAATGGCAGATACGCAGTATTTT	CSATPGARMADTQYF
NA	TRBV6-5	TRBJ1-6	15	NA	TGTGCCAGCAGTTACTCGAACACCTATAATTCACCCCTCCACTTT	CASSYSNTYNSPLHF
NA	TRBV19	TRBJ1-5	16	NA	TGTGCCAGTAGTATGGTAGGGGGAGCAGGCAATCAGCCCCAGCATTTT	CASSMVGGAGNQPQHF
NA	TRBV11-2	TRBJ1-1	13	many	TGTGCCAGCAGCTTAAAAGTTAACACTGAAGCTTTCTTT	CASSLKVNTEAFF
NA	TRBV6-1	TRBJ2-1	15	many	TGTGCCAGCAGTCACCAGGGTGATTCCTACAATGAGCAGTTCTTC	CASSHQGDSYNEQFF
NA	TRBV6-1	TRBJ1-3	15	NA	TGTGCCAGCAGTGAGATTTGGGCAGGCAGAAACACCATATATTTT	CASSEIWAGRNTIYF
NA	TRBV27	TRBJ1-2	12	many	TGTGCCAGCAGTTTCTCGGGGAATGGCTACACCTTC	CASSFSGNGYTF
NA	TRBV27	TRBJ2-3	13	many	TGTGCCAGCAGACCCCCCAGTACAGATACGCAGTATTTT	CASRPPSTDTQYF
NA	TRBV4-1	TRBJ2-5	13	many	TGCGCCAGCAGCCAAGAGAACGAAGAGACCCAGTACTTC	CASSQENEETQYF
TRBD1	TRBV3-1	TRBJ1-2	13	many	TGTGCCAGCAGCCAAGGGACAGGGGATGGCTACACCTTC	CASSQGTGDGYTF
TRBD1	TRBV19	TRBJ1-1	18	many	TGTGCCAGTAGTATAGGGGGAGTGCCTACAGGGGGATTTACTGAAGCTTTCTTT	CASSIGGVPTGGFTEAFF